By frequency in the sample, the clone carrying this T cell receptor beta chain is medium-sized. V lost 2 bases and J 6 bases, leaving 13 bases between the germline ends. Germline V lookup: CDR1 MDHEN, CDR2 SYDVKM. This CDR3 region has 14 residues. This sample was taken from a study of metastatic and nonmetastatic thyroid tumors. TCRdb re-called the PCR reads through MiXCR. The sample includes 9,600 or so clones, approximately 11% of them seen just once. Not a single patient had been given any form of treatment at any point before undergoing thyroid surgery. Sequences were obtained from tumor tissue. The source is a female donor with papillary thyroid cancer or a benign thyroid nodule (not recorded which). Some clones in this sample may be carry-over from other donors' samples. V gene TRBV28 combines with J gene TRBJ1-1; D ambiguous. The CDR3 sequence: CASSLDPLISEAFF. As DNA, the CDR3 is TGTGCCAGCAGTTTAGACCCCTTAATCTCTGAAGCTTTCTTT.